This T cell receptor (beta chain) derives from a study of identifying expanded T cells in peripheral blood. The table came from immunoSEQ multiplex PCR; TCRdb's copy has only in-frame clones and leaves some out. This sample has 100,000 to 150,000 clones, with roughly 84% found just once. The receptor was derived from a person aged 18 to 70 in good health. Sequencing input: blood.

CDR3 amino acids: CASTMGVIEKLFF. CDR3 DNA: TGTGCCAGCACCATGGGGGTTATTGAAAAACTGTTTTTT. The chain links TRBV7-9 to TRBJ1-4; possible D gene TRBD1, 5 bases. CDR3 length equals 13 residues. V was shortened by 7 bases and J by 7 bases, with 13 bases between the two germline ends. The germline V gene has CDR1 SEHNR and CDR2 FQNEAQ (reference sequence).